These T cell receptor beta chains were read from a single sample in a study of blood T cell repertoires in COVID-19. Clones were sequenced by immunoSEQ multiplex PCR, and TCRdb holds only the in-frame ones, with some missing. The table includes 220,000 or so clones, 82% detected once. Sequencing was done on a sample of PBMCs or T cells enriched from blood (not recorded which). The source is a woman in her sixties or seventies who had recovered from COVID-19. CDR3s include the opening cysteine and the closing phenylalanine or tryptophan. The D gene is left open where the match is weak. Size is omitted from some rows. Given values are once, few, many or a class for expanded clones.

J | D | size | V | DNA | CDR3
TRBJ2-7 | NA | NA | TRBV2 | TGTGCCAGCAGTGAACAGGGGTTACCCTCAACCTACGAGCAGTACTTC | CASSEQGLPSTYEQYF
TRBJ1-1 | NA | NA | TRBV21-1 | TGTGCCAGCAGCAAGGGTCGTGGGAGCACTGAAGCTTTCTTT | CASSKGRGSTEAFF
TRBJ2-2 | TRBD2 | few | TRBV4-1 | TGCGCCAGCAGCCAAACCGGATCTCGGGGAGGGGACACCGGGGAGCTGTTTTTT | CASSQTGSRGGDTGELFF
TRBJ2-2 | TRBD2 | NA | TRBV19 | TGTGCCAGTAGTATAGGAGCGGGGTTTGGCGGGGAGCTGTTTTTT | CASSIGAGFGGELFF
TRBJ2-7 | NA | NA | TRBV4-3 | TGCGCCAGCAGCCAAGATAGGGGGGGGCCCTCCTCCTACGAGCAGTACTTC | CASSQDRGGPSSYEQYF
TRBJ2-1 | NA | NA | TRBV5-1 | TGCGCCAGCAAAGAGGGGGGCGGGAGAGGGGCCAATGAGCAGTTCTTC | CASKEGGGRGANEQFF
TRBJ1-1 | NA | NA | TRBV27 | TGTGCCAGCAGTCCAGCAATCCTAGGGGCTCCTGAAGCTTTCTTT | CASSPAILGAPEAFF
TRBJ2-1 | TRBD2 | NA | TRBV3-1/TRBV3-2 | TGTGCCAGCAGCCAAGGGACTAGCGGGGGGCGCTACAATGAGCAGTTCTTC | CASSQGTSGGRYNEQFF
TRBJ1-6 | NA | NA | TRBV5-4 | TGTGCCAGCAGCCCCTATCAGGAATCACCCCTCCACTTT | CASSPYQESPLHF
TRBJ1-1 | TRBD1 | few | TRBV6-5 | TGTGCCAGCAGAGGGACAGTCATGAACACTGAAGCTTTCTTT | CASRGTVMNTEAFF
TRBJ2-1 | TRBD2 | NA | TRBV5-4 | TGTGCCAGCAGCAAACCGAAGGGAGCGGGAGTCTCCTACAATGAGCAGTTCTTC | CASSKPKGAGVSYNEQFF
TRBJ1-6 | TRBD1 | NA | TRBV19 | TGTGCCAGTAGTGCCGGGACAGTAAATAATTCACCCCTCCACTTT | CASSAGTVNNSPLHF
TRBJ2-7 | NA | few | TRBV10-1 | TGCGCCAGCAGTGAGTCTGTGAGCCCCTACGAGCAGTACTTC | CASSESVSPYEQYF
TRBJ2-5 | NA | once | TRBV25-1 | TGTGCCAGCAGTCCCCTCCCACCGAGCCAAGAGACCCAGTACTTC | CASSPLPPSQETQYF
TRBJ2-7 | TRBD2 | NA | TRBV6-5 | TGTGCCAGCGTATTGGCGGGAGGCTCCTACGAGCAGTACTTC | CASVLAGGSYEQYF
TRBJ1-2 | NA | NA | TRBV12-3/TRBV12-4 | TGTGCCAGCAGTGATGGCGGCTATGGCTACACCTTC | CASSDGGYGYTF
TRBJ1-2 | TRBD1 | NA | TRBV2 | TGTGCCACTTTGGGACAGGGGGCAACCTATGGCTACACCTTC | CATLGQGATYGYTF